The 30 T cell receptor beta chains reported below all come from one sample, sequenced in a study of blood T cell repertoires in COVID-19. Using immunoSEQ multiplex PCR, the repertoire was profiled, and TCRdb retains in-frame clones only, with some absent. The sample carries about 200,000 clones, 70% to 90% recorded once. The sequenced material came from peripheral blood. Receptor source: an elderly woman with acute or convalescent COVID-19.

The V and J genes are TRBV28 and TRBJ1-2, with 9 bases fitting TRBD1. The CDR3 runs 15 residues. The trim removed 8 bases at V and 2 bases at J, leaving 9 bases unmatched. Germline V gene data show CDR1 as MDHEN and CDR2 as SYDVKM. The CDR3 region has the DNA TGTGCCAGCCTAAACTCAGACAGGGGGAACTATGGCTACACCTTC. It is translated as CASLNSDRGNYGYTF.

This chain links TRBV30 with TRBJ1-2, with TRBD1 matching over 7 bases. The CDR3 has 13 residues. The V gene's germline CDR1 is GTSNPN and CDR2 SVGIG (reference sequence). J gave up 6 bases and V 7 bases, and 11 bases lay outside the gene matches. DNA of the CDR3: TGTGCCTCCCAAGGGGGCTTCGGGAATGGCTACACCTTC. The encoded protein is CASQGGFGNGYTF.

The chain joins TRBV11-2 to TRBJ2-1, with 7 bases lining up with TRBD2. Germline CDR1 and CDR2: SGHAT and FQNNGV. The CDR3 spans 13 residues. V trimming: 5 bases; J trimming: 5 bases; junction bases outside the gene matches: 3. The CDR3 DNA reads as TGTGCCAGCAGCCGGGACTACGACAATGAGCAGTTCTTC. It specifies CASSRDYDNEQFF.

This clone came up once. The chain is built from TRBV10-1 and TRBJ1-1; TRBD1 matches 12 bases. After removal of 5 bases from V and 8 bases from J, the junction contained 3 bases not matched to a gene. This CDR3 is built from 13 residues. Germline assignment: CDR1 WNHNN and CDR2 SYGVQD (reference sequence). The CDR3 coding sequence is TGCGCCAGCAGTCGGGACAGGGGGCCCGAAGCTTTCTTT. This translates into CASSRDRGPEAFF.

The chain recombines TRBV10-1 with TRBJ1-2, with 8 bases lining up with TRBD1. This CDR3 region has 16 residues. Germline V gene data show CDR1 as WNHNN and CDR2 as SYGVQD (reference sequence). With V trimmed by 0 bases and J by 8 bases, 11 bases remained unmatched. The CDR3 spells CASSESYGTGREGYTF. The DNA of the CDR3 is TGCGCCAGCAGTGAGTCTTACGGGACAGGCCGTGAAGGCTACACCTTC.

This rearrangement joins TRBV18 to TRBJ2-5; 14 bases match TRBD2. The germline V gene encodes CDR1 KGHSH and CDR2 LQKENI. CDR3 length: 16 amino acids. With 3 bases clipped from V and 3 bases from J, the junction kept 3 bases outside the gene matches. CDR3 sequence reads: CASSPPGLAGEETQYF. The DNA of the CDR3 is TGTGCCAGCTCACCTCCGGGACTAGCGGGGGAAGAGACCCAGTACTTC.

The chain has TRBV19 and TRBJ2-7; possibly TRBD2 for D (7 bases). This CDR3 comprises 16 residues. Germline CDR1 LNHDA, CDR2 SQIVND (reference sequence). Trimming took 5 bases from V and 5 from J, leaving 22 bases between them. The CDR3 here is CASSPYTGGRSHEQYF. CDR3 nucleotides: TGTGCCAGTAGTCCCTATACGGGGGGCCGTTCCCACGAGCAGTACTTC. The full variable domain, with the rest looked up from reference TRBV19 and TRBJ2-7, is DGGITQSPKYLFRKEGQNVTLSCEQNLNHDAMYWYRQDPGQGLRLIYYSQIVNDFQKGDIAEGYSVSREKKESFPLTVTSAQKNPTAFYLCASSPYTGGRSHEQYFGPGTRLTVT.

The chain recombines TRBV29-1 with TRBJ2-5; 8 nucleotides align to TRBD1. The V gene end was trimmed by 2 bases and the J gene end by 9 bases; junction bases not matched to a gene: 8. This CDR3 spans 13 amino acids. Germline-derived CDR1 and CDR2 are SQVTM and ANQGSEA. The CDR3 sequence: CSVESRGQGAQYF. CDR3 bases: TGCAGCGTTGAATCCAGGGGGCAAGGGGCCCAGTACTTC.

This chain joins TRBV5-1 and TRBJ2-1; D is unclear. This CDR3 has 15 residues. Trimming cost V 0 bases and J 0 bases, with 7 bases left between them. Germline V lookup: CDR1 SGHRS, CDR2 YFSETQ. In DNA, the CDR3 is TGCGCCAGCAGCTTGGGACTGAGCTCCTACAATGAGCAGTTCTTC. It codes for CASSLGLSSYNEQFF.

CDR3 sequence: CASTRTGGQPQHF. The CDR3 bases are TGCGCCAGCACCCGGACAGGGGGCCAGCCCCAGCATTTT. The genes are TRBV5-1 and TRBJ1-5; 11 bases are a match to TRBD1. V lost 6 bases to trimming and J lost 7 bases; unmatched junction nucleotides: 3. This CDR3 comprises 13 residues. Germline-derived CDR1 and CDR2 are SGHRS and YFSETQ.

This chain joins TRBV5-1 and TRBJ2-7, with 8 bases lining up with TRBD1. V gave up 3 bases and J gave up 4 bases; unmatched junction bases: 12. The CDR3 length is 16 residues. Germline CDR1 is SGHRS and CDR2 is YFSETQ. The CDR3 nucleotides read TGCGCCAGCAGCTCGGGGCCAGGGGGCATTGTGTACGAGCAGTACTTC. Translating gives CASSSGPGGIVYEQYF.

In the case of this clone: The sample carries other DNA sequences with the same CDR3. The chain employs TRBV6-1 and TRBJ1-1; maybe TRBD1 (5 bases). The CDR3 contains 14 residues. With 3 bases removed from V and 1 base from J, the gap between germline ends came to 9 bases. The germline gives CDR1 MNHNS, CDR2 SASEGT. The CDR3 spells CASSEGTANTEAFF. In DNA, the CDR3 is TGTGCCAGCAGTGAGGGGACTGCGAACACTGAAGCTTTCTTT.

This clone was counted a few times. The chain couples TRBV10-1 to TRBJ1-1, with 9 bases lining up with TRBD1. Germline CDR1 WNHNN, CDR2 SYGVQD (reference sequence). This CDR3 comprises 13 residues. With V trimmed by 5 bases and J by 8 bases, 6 bases remained unmatched. In DNA, the CDR3 is TGCGCCAGCAGTAGACAGGGGGACCTCGAAGCTTTCTTT. The encoded protein is CASSRQGDLEAFF.

V and J are TRBV29-1 and TRBJ2-2, with TRBD1 as a possible D gene (6 bases). The CDR3 has 13 residues. V gave up 7 bases and J gave up 5 bases, with 14 bases separating them. CDR1 is SQVTM and CDR2 is ANQGSEA in the germline V gene. The CDR3 DNA is TGCAGCGGGACAGTTAGATTAACCGGGGAGCTGTTTTTT. Translating gives CSGTVRLTGELFF.

This rearrangement joins TRBV10-2 to TRBJ2-4; 12 bases align to TRBD1. The CDR3 is made up of 21 amino acids. Trimming at V came to 0 bases and at J to 0 bases, leaving 12 bases not matched to a gene. Germline loops: CDR1 WSHSY, CDR2 SAAADI. CDR3 in DNA: TGCGCCAGCAGTGAGTCGATGGGGCGGGACAGGGGGCCCCCAGCCAAAAACATTCAGTACTTC. Its protein product is CASSESMGRDRGPPAKNIQYF.

V and J are TRBV11-2 and TRBJ1-2; D call uncertain. CDR1 and CDR2 from the germline V gene are SGHAT and FQNNGV. V dropped 1 base and J dropped 5 bases, with 5 bases sitting between them. The CDR3 runs 12 residues. In nucleotides, the CDR3 is TGTGCCAGCAGCTTAGTCAGATATGGCTACACCTTC. It codes for CASSLVRYGYTF. The full variable domain, its missing parts supplied by reference TRBV11-2 and TRBJ1-2, is EAGVAQSPRYKIIEKRQSVAFWCNPISGHATLYWYQQILGQGPKLLIQFQNNGVVDDSQLPKDRFSAERLKGVDSTLKIQPAKLEDSAVYLCASSLVRYGYTFGSGTRLTVV.

The V gene is TRBV19, the J gene TRBJ2-1; 10 bases are shared with TRBD1. CDR1 is LNHDA, CDR2 SQIVND, per germline (reference sequence). There are 16 residues in the CDR3. V lost 7 bases to trimming and J lost 7 bases; unmatched junction nucleotides: 13. The CDR3 spells CASTRGGTGETNEQFF. CDR3 coding DNA: TGTGCCAGTACCCGAGGGGGGACAGGGGAGACTAATGAGCAGTTCTTC.

The chain employs TRBV4-1 and TRBJ2-1; perhaps TRBD2 as D (6 bases). The CDR3 runs 16 residues. The V end lost 4 bases, the J end lost 8 bases, and 21 bases lay between the germline ends. Germline V gives CDR1 MGHRA, CDR2 YSYEKL. The CDR3 here is CASSPSRLVLSDEQFF. CDR3 in DNA: TGCGCCAGCAGCCCCTCCCGACTAGTTTTGTCGGATGAGCAGTTCTTC.

The V and J genes are TRBV7-2 and TRBJ2-5; a possible D gene is TRBD2 (5 bases). In germline, CDR1 is SGHTA, CDR2 FQGNSA. The CDR3 length is 14 residues. The V and J ends lost 1 base and 4 bases respectively, with 10 bases between them. The CDR3 spells CASSLEAARETQYF. CDR3 DNA sequence: TGTGCCAGCAGCTTAGAAGCGGCGAGAGAGACCCAGTACTTC.

Here the CDR3 reads CASSPWSPGGPSYEQYF. The DNA for the CDR3 is TGCGCCAGCAGCCCCTGGAGTCCGGGAGGGCCAAGTTACGAGCAGTACTTC. V gene TRBV5-1 combines with J gene TRBJ2-7; 8 bases are a match to TRBD2. J lost 4 bases, V lost 4 bases, and 16 bases had no gene match. The length of the CDR3 is 17 residues. CDR1 and CDR2 (germline): SGHRS, YFSETQ.

This clone was seen only once. The J gene is TRBJ2-7, the V gene TRBV19; TRBD1 aligns across 8 bases. V shed 3 bases and J 4 bases; nucleotides not matched to a gene: 8. CDR1 and CDR2 (germline): LNHDA, SQIVND (reference sequence). The CDR3 is 15 amino acids. The CDR3 DNA reads TGTGCCAGTAGTATGGGGACAGGCCCTCTTTACGAGCAGTACTTC. It is translated as CASSMGTGPLYEQYF.

This chain connects TRBV24-1 to TRBJ2-1; tentatively, D is TRBD2 (5 bases). The V gene's germline CDR1 is KGHDR and CDR2 SFDVKD. The V end lost 3 bases, the J end lost 9 bases, and 17 bases lay between the germline ends. This CDR3 comprises 15 residues. CDR3 sequence (DNA): TGTGCCACCAGTGATCCGGGATCATGGGATGGTGAGCAGTTCTTC. This translates into CATSDPGSWDGEQFF.

The V call is TRBV12-3 or TRBV12-4, the J call TRBJ2-3; the D is unclear. The CDR3 has 11 residues. Trimming cost V 4 bases and J 7 bases, with 6 bases left between them. The CDR3, as DNA: TGTGCCAGCAGTTCCCCTCATACGCAGTATTTT. Residues: CASSSPHTQYF.

This clone was counted a single time. The chain carries TRBV11-3 and TRBJ1-3; D gene ambiguous. Trimming cost V 5 bases and J 4 bases, with 9 bases left between them. Germline CDR1 reads SGHNT; CDR2 reads YENEEA. This CDR3 comprises 13 residues. The CDR3 is CASSGGPGNTIYF. CDR3 DNA sequence: TGTGCCAGCAGCGGTGGCCCCGGAAACACCATATATTTT.

The genes are TRBV5-1 and TRBJ2-2, with D hard to call. Germline assignment: CDR1 SGHRS and CDR2 YFSETQ. Deletions cut 6 bases from V and 0 bases from J, with 9 bases between. The CDR3 runs to 14 residues. The CDR3 is CASKALANTGELFF. As DNA, the CDR3 is TGCGCCAGCAAAGCTCTTGCGAACACCGGGGAGCTGTTTTTT.

This chain uses TRBV6-2 or TRBV6-3 with TRBJ1-1; D may be TRBD1 (5 bases). Germline-derived CDR1 and CDR2 are MNHEY and SVGEGT. Trimming cost V 2 bases and J 4 bases, with 8 bases left between them. The CDR3 covers 13 residues. DNA for the CDR3: TGTGCCAGCAGTTACGGGGGGAGCACTGAAGCTTTCTTT. Protein: CASSYGGSTEAFF.

CDR3 residues: CASSGDRGDTGELFF. CDR3 nucleotides: TGTGCCAGCAGCGGGGACAGGGGGGACACCGGGGAGCTGTTTTTT. This sequence joins TRBV7-2 and TRBJ2-2; TRBD1 aligns across 11 bases. The V and J ends lost 5 bases and 3 bases, in that order; junction bases with no gene match: 2. The length of the CDR3 is 15 residues. Germline lookup yields CDR1 SGHTA and CDR2 FQGNSA.

The chain recombines TRBV2 with TRBJ2-3; 10 nucleotides match TRBD2. The V and J ends lost 5 bases and 4 bases, in that order; junction bases with no gene match: 3. The CDR3 contains 14 residues. Per the germline V gene, CDR1 is SNHLY and CDR2 is FYNNEI. CDR3 in amino acids: CASSTTSGSDTQYF. In DNA, the CDR3 is TGTGCCAGCAGTACGACTAGCGGGTCAGATACGCAGTATTTT. The variable domain in full, with the rest retrieved from reference TRBV2 and TRBJ2-3, is EPEVTQTPSHQVTQMGQEVILRCVPISNHLYFYWYRQILGQKVEFLVSFYNNEISEKSEIFDDQFSVERPDGSNFTLKIRSTKLEDSAMYFCASSTTSGSDTQYFGPGTRLTVL.

There are a few counts of this clone. This chain uses TRBV11-3 with TRBJ2-1; the match to TRBD2 covers 9 bases. The germline V gene has CDR1 SGHNT and CDR2 YENEEA. V was pared by 7 bases and J by 8 bases, with 6 bases of the junction left unmatched. The CDR3 covers 13 residues. The CDR3 region has the DNA TGTGCCAGCAAGGCGGGAGGGCCCCATGAGCAGTTCTTC. This gives the protein CASKAGGPHEQFF.

This chain joins TRBV9 and TRBJ2-1; 12 nucleotides match TRBD2. CDR1 and CDR2 from the germline V gene are SGDLS and YYNGEE. The CDR3 is 15 amino acids. Germline trimming cut 4 bases from V and 9 bases from J; bases unmatched to any gene: 8. The CDR3 nucleotides are TGTGCCAGCAGCCTAGGACTAGCGGGATATAGTGAGCAGTTCTTC. This sequence encodes CASSLGLAGYSEQFF.